The clone carrying this T cell receptor beta chain was picked up a small number of times. No antigen is known for it. Construction of TCR beta libraries was performed using quantitative 5'-RACE with molecular barcodes. TCRdb re-called the 5' RACE reads through MiXCR, storing one row per CDR3 protein. The sample carries some 120,000 distinct CDR3 sequences, approximately 14% recorded once. CDR1 is DFQATT and CDR2 is SNEGSKA in the germline V gene (reference sequence). This CDR3 is built from 14 residues. This entry belongs to a study of CD8 T cells in ankylosing spondylitis. Findings and limits, study-wide: There was a TCR beta motif, made of several highly homologous variants, that appeared characteristic of ankylosing spondylitis blood.

Sequencing was performed on blood, either unsorted or a sorted T cell fraction (not recorded which). The clonotype comes from a female donor with ankylosing spondylitis or in good health (not recorded which). V and J are TRBV20-1 and TRBJ1-1; D is unresolved. CDR3 in DNA: TGCAGCGCAAGAACGGCTTATCAGAACACTGAAGCTTTCTTT. Translated, it gives CSARTAYQNTEAFF.